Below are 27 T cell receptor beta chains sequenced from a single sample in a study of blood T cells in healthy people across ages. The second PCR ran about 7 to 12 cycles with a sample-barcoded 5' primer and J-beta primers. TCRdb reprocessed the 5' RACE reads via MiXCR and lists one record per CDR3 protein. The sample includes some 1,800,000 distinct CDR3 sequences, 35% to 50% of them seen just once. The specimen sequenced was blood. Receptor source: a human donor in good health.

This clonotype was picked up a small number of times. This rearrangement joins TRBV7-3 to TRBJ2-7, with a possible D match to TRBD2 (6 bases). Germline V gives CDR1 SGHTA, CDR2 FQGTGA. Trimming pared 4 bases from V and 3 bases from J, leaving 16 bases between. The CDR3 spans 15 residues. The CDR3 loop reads CASSSPTEGLYEQYF. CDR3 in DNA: TGTGCCAGCAGCTCCCCAACGGAGGGGCTCTACGAGCAGTACTTC.

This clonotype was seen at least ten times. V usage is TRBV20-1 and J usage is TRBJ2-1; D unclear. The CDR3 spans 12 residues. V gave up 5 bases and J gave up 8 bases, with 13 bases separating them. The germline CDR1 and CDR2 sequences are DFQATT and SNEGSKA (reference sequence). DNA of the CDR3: TGCAGTGCTCACTCCGTCCAGCATGAGCAGTTCTTC. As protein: CSAHSVQHEQFF.

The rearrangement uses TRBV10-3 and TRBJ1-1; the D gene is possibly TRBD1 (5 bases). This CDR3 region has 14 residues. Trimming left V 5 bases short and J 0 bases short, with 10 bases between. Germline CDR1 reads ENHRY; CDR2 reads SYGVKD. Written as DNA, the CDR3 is TGTGCCATCAGTCAGACAGACATGAACACTGAAGCTTTCTTT. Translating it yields CAISQTDMNTEAFF.

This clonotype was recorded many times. CDR3 protein: CATRGDFYEQYF. The CDR3, as DNA: TGTGCCACCAGGGGGGACTTCTACGAGCAGTACTTC. The chain has TRBV6-2 or TRBV6-3 and TRBJ2-7; a weak D match, TRBD1 (7 bases). Trimming cost V 10 bases and J 3 bases, with 13 bases left between them. The CDR3 contains 12 residues. CDR1 is MNHEY, CDR2 SVGEGT, per germline.

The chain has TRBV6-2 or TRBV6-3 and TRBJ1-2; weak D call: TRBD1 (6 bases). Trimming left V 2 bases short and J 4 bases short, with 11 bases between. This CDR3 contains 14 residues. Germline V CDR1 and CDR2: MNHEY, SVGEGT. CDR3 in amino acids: CASSYRTDIYGYTF. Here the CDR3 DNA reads TGTGCCAGCAGTTACCGGACAGACATCTATGGCTACACCTTC.

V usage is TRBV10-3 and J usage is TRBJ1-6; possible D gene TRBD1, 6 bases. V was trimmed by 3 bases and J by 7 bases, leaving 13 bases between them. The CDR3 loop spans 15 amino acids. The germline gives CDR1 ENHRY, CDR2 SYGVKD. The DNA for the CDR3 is TGTGCCATCAGTGAAGGGGGGGGCAGAAATTCACCCCTCCACTTT. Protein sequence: CAISEGGGRNSPLHF.

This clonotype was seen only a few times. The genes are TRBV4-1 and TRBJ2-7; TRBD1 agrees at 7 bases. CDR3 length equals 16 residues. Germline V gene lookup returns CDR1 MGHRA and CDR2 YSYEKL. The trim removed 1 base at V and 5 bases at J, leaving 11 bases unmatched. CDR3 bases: TGCGCCAGCAGCCAAGGAAGAACAGGGGTCAGCAACGAGCAGTACTTC. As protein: CASSQGRTGVSNEQYF.

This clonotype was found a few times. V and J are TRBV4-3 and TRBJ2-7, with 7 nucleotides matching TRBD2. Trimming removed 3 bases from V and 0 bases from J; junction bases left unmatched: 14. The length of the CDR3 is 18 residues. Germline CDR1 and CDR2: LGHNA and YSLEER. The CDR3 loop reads CASSHFPIVQRDSYEQYF. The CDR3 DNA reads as TGCGCCAGCAGCCACTTCCCAATCGTTCAGCGGGACTCCTACGAGCAGTACTTC.

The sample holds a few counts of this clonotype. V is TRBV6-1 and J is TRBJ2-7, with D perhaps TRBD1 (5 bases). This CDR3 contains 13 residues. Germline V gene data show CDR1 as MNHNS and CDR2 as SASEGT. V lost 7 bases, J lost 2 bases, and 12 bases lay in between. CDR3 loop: CASKIDSPYEQYF. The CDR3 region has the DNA TGTGCCAGCAAAATAGACAGTCCCTACGAGCAGTACTTC.

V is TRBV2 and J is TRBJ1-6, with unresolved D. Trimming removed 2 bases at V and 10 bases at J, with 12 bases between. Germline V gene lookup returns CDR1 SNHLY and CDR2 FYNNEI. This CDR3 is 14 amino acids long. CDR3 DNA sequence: TGTGCCAGCAGTGAATATGGGTTCGGCTCACCCCTCCACTTT. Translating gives CASSEYGFGSPLHF.

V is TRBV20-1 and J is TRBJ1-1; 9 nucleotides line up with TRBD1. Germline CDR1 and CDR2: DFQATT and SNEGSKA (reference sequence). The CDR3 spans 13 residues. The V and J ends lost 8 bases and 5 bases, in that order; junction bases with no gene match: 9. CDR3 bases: TGCAGTACTAAGGACAGGGGACGGACTGAAGCTTTCTTT. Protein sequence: CSTKDRGRTEAFF.

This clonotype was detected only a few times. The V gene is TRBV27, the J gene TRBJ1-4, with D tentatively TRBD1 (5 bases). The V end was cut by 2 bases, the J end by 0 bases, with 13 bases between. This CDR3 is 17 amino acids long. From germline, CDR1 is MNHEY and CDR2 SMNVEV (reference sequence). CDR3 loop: CASSLTLDTSTNEKLFF. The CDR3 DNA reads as TGTGCCAGCAGTTTAACCCTGGACACCTCAACTAATGAAAAACTGTTTTTT.

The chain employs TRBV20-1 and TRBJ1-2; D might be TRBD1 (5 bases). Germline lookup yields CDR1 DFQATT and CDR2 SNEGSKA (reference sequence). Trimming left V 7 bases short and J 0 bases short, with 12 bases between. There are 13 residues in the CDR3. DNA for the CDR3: TGCAGTGTAGGCGAGGGGCCTAACTATGGCTACACCTTC. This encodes CSVGEGPNYGYTF.

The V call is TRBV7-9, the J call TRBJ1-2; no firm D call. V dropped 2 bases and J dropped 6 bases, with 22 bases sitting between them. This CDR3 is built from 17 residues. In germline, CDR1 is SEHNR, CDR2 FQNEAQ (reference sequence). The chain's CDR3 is CASSLTRSKGRVDGYTF. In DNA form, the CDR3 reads TGTGCCAGCAGCTTAACCCGCAGTAAGGGTAGGGTCGATGGCTACACCTTC.

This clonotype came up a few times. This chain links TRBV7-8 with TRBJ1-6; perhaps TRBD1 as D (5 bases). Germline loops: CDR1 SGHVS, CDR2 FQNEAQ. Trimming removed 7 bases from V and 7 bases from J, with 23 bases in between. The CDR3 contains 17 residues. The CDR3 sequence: CASTTLIGAWSNSPLHF. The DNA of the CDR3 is TGTGCCAGCACCACTCTCATTGGGGCTTGGTCAAATTCACCCCTCCACTTT. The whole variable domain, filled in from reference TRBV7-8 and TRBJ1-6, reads GAGVSQSPRYKVAKRGQDVALRCDPISGHVSLFWYQQALGQGPEFLTYFQNEAQLDKSGLPSDRFFAERPEGSVSTLKIQRTQQEDSAVYLCASTTLIGAWSNSPLHFGNGTRLTVT.

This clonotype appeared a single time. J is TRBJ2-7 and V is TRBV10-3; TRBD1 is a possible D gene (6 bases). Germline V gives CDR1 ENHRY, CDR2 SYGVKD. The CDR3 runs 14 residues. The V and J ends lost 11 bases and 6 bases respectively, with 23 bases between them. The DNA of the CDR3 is TGTGCCTCCCGAGCACCAGGACAGAGCTGCGAGCAGTACTTC. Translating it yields CASRAPGQSCEQYF.

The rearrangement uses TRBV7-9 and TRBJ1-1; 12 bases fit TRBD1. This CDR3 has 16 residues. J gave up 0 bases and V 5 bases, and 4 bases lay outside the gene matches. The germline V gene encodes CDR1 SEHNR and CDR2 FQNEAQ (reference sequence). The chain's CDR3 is CASSRGDRGLNTEAFF. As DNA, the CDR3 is TGTGCCAGCAGCCGAGGGGACAGGGGGCTGAACACTGAAGCTTTCTTT.

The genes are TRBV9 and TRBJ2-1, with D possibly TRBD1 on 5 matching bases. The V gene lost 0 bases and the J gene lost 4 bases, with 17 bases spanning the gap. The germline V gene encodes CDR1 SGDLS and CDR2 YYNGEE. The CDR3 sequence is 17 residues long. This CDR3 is CASSVEATASYYNEQFF. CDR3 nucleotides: TGTGCCAGCAGCGTAGAGGCGACAGCTTCTTATTACAATGAGCAGTTCTTC.

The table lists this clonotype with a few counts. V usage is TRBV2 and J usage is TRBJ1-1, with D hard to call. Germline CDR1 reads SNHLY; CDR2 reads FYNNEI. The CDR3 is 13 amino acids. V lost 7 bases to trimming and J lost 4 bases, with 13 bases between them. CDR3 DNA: TGTGCCAGCAATGAGGGTTTTGGCACTGAAGCTTTCTTT. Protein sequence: CASNEGFGTEAFF.

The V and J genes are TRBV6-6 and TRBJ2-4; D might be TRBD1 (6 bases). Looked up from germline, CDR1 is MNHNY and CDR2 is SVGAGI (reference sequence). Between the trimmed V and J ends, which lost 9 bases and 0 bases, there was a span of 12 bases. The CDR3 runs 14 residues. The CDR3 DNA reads TGTGCCAGTGGAGAGGGGGTAGCCAAAAACATTCAGTACTTC. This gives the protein CASGEGVAKNIQYF.

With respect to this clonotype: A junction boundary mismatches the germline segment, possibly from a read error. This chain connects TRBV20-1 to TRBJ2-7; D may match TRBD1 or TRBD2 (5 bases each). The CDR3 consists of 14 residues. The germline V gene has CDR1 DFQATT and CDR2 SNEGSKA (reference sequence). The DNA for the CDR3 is TGCAGTACTAGAGATTTCACAGGCATGAACGAGCAGTACTTC. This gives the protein CSTRDFTGMNEQYF.

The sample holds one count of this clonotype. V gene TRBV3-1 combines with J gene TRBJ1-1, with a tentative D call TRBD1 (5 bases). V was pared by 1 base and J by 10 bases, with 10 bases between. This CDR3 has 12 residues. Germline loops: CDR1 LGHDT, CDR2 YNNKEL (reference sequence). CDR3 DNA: TGTGCCAGCAGCCAAGCGGGTAGGGGAGCTTTCTTT. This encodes CASSQAGRGAFF.

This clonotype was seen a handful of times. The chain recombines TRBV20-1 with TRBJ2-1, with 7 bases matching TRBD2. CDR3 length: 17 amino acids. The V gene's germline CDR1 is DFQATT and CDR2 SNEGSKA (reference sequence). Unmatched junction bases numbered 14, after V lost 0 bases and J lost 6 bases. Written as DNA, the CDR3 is TGCAGTGCTAGAGATACACCGGGACTAAGTAGGGCCAATGAGCAGTTCTTC. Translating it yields CSARDTPGLSRANEQFF.

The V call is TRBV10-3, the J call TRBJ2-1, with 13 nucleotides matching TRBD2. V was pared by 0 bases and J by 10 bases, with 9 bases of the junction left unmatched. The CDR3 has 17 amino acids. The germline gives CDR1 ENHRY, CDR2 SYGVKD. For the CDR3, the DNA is TGTGCCATCAGTGAGTCGATTGGGACTAGCGGGGACGGAGAGCAGTTCTTC. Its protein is CAISESIGTSGDGEQFF.

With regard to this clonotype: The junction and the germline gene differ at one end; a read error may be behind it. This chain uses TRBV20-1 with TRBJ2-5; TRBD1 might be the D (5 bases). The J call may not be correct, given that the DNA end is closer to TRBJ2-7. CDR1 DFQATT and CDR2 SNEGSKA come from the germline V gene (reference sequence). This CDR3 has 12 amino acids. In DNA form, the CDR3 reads TGCAGGGCTACCCTAGACAGTTACGAGCAGTACTTC. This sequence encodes CRATLDSYEQYF.

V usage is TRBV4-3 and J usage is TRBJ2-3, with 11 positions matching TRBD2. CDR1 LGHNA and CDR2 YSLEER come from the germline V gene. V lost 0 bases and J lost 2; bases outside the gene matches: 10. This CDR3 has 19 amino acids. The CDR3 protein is CASSQESSASGGFTDTQYF. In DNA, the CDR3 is TGCGCCAGCAGCCAAGAATCCTCGGCTAGCGGGGGGTTCACAGATACGCAGTATTTT.

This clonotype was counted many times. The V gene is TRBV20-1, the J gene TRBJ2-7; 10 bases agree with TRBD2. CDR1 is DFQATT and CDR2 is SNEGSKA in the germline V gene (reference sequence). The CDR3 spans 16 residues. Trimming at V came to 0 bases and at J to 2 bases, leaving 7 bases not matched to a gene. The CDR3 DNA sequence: TGCAGTGCTAGAGACCTAGGACTAGCGGATACCTACGAGCAGTACTTC. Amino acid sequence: CSARDLGLADTYEQYF.